The 19 T cell receptor beta chains presented below share a single source sample, sequenced in a study of naive and memory T cell subsets. The antigens these receptors bind are not known. General observations from the study: Especially in CD8 cells, naive repertoires contained a few larger clonotypes, possibly CD45RA-re-expressing memory cells.

The beta constant-region primer was an equimolar mix of two oligonucleotides covering TRBC1 and TRBC2. The ligated cDNA underwent four PCR rounds using SP2 and nested alpha and beta constant-region primers. TCRdb re-called the UMI-ligation and nested PCR reads through MiXCR, storing one row per CDR3 protein. The data show roughly 140,000 distinct CDR3 sequences, with 15% to 20% seen just once and approximately 0.58% held by the top ten. Sequenced: naive CD8+ T cells from blood. These receptors all come from a human donor in good health.

This clonotype was picked up a small number of times. The chain links TRBV15 to TRBJ2-7, with 12 bases fitting TRBD2. Germline CDR1 LNHNV, CDR2 YYDKDF (reference sequence). The CDR3 is 15 residues long. The V gene end was trimmed by 3 bases and the J gene end by 3 bases; junction bases not matched to a gene: 3. The CDR3 region is CATSRTSGSVYEQYF. The CDR3 DNA reads as TGTGCCACCAGCAGGACTAGCGGGAGTGTCTACGAGCAGTACTTC.

This chain joins TRBV7-6 and TRBJ2-7; a weak D match, TRBD1 (6 bases). Trimming left V 3 bases short and J 0 bases short, with 21 bases between. The CDR3 length is 18 residues. CDR1 SGHVS and CDR2 FNYEAQ come from the germline V gene. Here the CDR3 DNA reads TGTGCCAGCAGCTTTTCCCGGACAGAAGTCCTGAGCTCCTACGAGCAGTACTTC. Translated: CASSFSRTEVLSSYEQYF.

V and J are TRBV27 and TRBJ2-7; weak D call: TRBD2 (5 bases). V was pared by 3 bases and J by 5 bases, with 14 bases between. Germline CDR1 reads MNHEY; CDR2 reads SMNVEV (reference sequence). The CDR3 runs 14 residues. CDR3 nucleotide sequence: TGTGCCAGCAGTTTCCCTGCGGGCAACCACGAGCAGTACTTC. Residues: CASSFPAGNHEQYF.

The rearrangement uses TRBV5-5 and TRBJ1-5, with TRBD1 as a possible D gene (6 bases). V was shortened by 1 base and J by 7 bases, with 9 bases between the two germline ends. The germline V gene has CDR1 SGHKS and CDR2 YYEKEE (reference sequence). The CDR3 spans 13 residues. CDR3 sequence: CASSLWGGQPQHF. CDR3 DNA sequence: TGTGCCAGCAGCTTGTGGGGGGGCCAGCCCCAGCATTTT.

The chain links TRBV28 to TRBJ2-2; 7 bases are shared with TRBD1. The CDR3 consists of 14 residues. From germline, CDR1 is MDHEN and CDR2 SYDVKM. The CDR3: CACSTGTSTGELFF. DNA of the CDR3: TGTGCGTGTTCGACAGGGACGTCCACCGGGGAGCTGTTTTTT. The full variable domain, rest sourced from reference TRBV28 and TRBJ2-2, is DVKVTQSSRYLVKRTGEKVFLECVQDMDHENMFWYRQDPGLGLRLIYFSYDVKMKEKGDIPEGYSVSREKKERFSLILESASTNQTSMYLCACSTGTSTGELFFGEGSRLTVL.

The CDR3 protein is CASSLTSGRMADTQYF. CDR3 sequence (DNA): TGTGCCAGCAGCCTGACTAGCGGGAGAATGGCAGATACGCAGTATTTT. J is TRBJ2-3 and V is TRBV7-8; TRBD2 aligns across 12 bases. V lost 5 bases to trimming and J lost 4 bases; unmatched junction nucleotides: 7. The CDR3 runs to 16 residues. The germline CDR1 and CDR2 sequences are SGHVS and FQNEAQ.

The sample holds a few counts of this clonotype. This chain links TRBV24-1 with TRBJ1-2, with TRBD1 matching over 9 bases. Trimming at V came to 4 bases and at J to 7 bases, leaving 6 bases not matched to a gene. Germline V gene data show CDR1 as KGHDR and CDR2 as SFDVKD. CDR3 length: 14 residues. The CDR3 DNA reads TGTGCCACCAGTGAATGGGACAGGGACTCTGGCTACACCTTC. Residues: CATSEWDRDSGYTF.

The V call is TRBV10-1, the J call TRBJ1-1; D is ambiguous. Trimming stripped 0 bases from V and 0 bases from J, with 5 bases between. The CDR3 is made up of 14 amino acids. From germline, CDR1 is WNHNN and CDR2 SYGVQD (reference sequence). CDR3 DNA: TGCGCCAGCAGTGAGTCGGGTATGAACACTGAAGCTTTCTTT. Its protein is CASSESGMNTEAFF.

This clonotype was detected only a few times. This sequence joins TRBV29-1 and TRBJ1-1; a possible D gene is TRBD1 (5 bases). Trimming pared 7 bases from V and 1 base from J, leaving 13 bases between. Germline CDR1 is SQVTM and CDR2 is ANQGSEA. The CDR3 extends over 13 amino acids. The CDR3 bases are TGCAGCGCCCCGGGACCGACGAACACTGAAGCTTTCTTT. It yields the protein CSAPGPTNTEAFF.

In regard to this clonotype: No conserved phenylalanine or tryptophan ends this CDR3, so it is likely a read error. The rearrangement uses TRBV27 and TRBJ2-3; the match to TRBD2 covers 9 bases. The CDR3 has 15 residues. The trim removed 2 bases at V and 4 bases at J, leaving 4 bases unmatched. Germline V gene data show CDR1 as MNHEY and CDR2 as SMNVEV (reference sequence). The CDR3 nucleotides read TGTGCCAGCAGTTTAGCAGCGGGAGGCTCAGATACGCAGTATTCT. This sequence encodes CASSLAAGGSDTQYS.

This clonotype was observed a handful of times. V gene TRBV7-8 combines with J gene TRBJ2-3, with TRBD2 matching over 11 bases. The CDR3 loop spans 17 amino acids. Losses at the gene ends were 1 base for V and 0 bases for J; bases not matched to a gene: 3. Germline V lookup: CDR1 SGHVS, CDR2 FQNEAQ. CDR3 nucleotides: TGTGCCAGCAGCTTAGTAGCGGGAGGGGAAAGCACAGATACGCAGTATTTT. It codes for CASSLVAGGESTDTQYF.

V and J are TRBV27 and TRBJ2-7; weak D call: TRBD2 (6 bases). CDR1 is MNHEY and CDR2 is SMNVEV in the germline V gene (reference sequence). The length of the CDR3 is 15 residues. V was clipped by 5 bases and J by 2 bases, with 16 bases between them. The CDR3 reads CASSARDSLTYEQYF. CDR3 bases: TGTGCCAGCAGTGCTCGGGACTCACTGACCTACGAGCAGTACTTC.

This clonotype was picked up a small number of times. The rearrangement uses TRBV7-9 and TRBJ2-3; D is uncertain. This CDR3 comprises 12 residues. Germline CDR1 reads SEHNR; CDR2 reads FQNEAQ (reference sequence). Trimming removed 2 bases at V and 5 bases at J, with 5 bases between. The DNA for the CDR3 is TGTGCCAGCAGCTTACATATAGATACGCAGTATTTT. Translated, it gives CASSLHIDTQYF.

V is TRBV28 and J is TRBJ2-5; 13 bases match TRBD2. Germline V gene lookup returns CDR1 MDHEN and CDR2 SYDVKM. The V segment lost 4 bases and the J segment 4 bases; nucleotides outside the gene matches: 18. The CDR3 extends over 20 amino acids. The chain's CDR3 is CASSSYRDKGGLAGIETQYF. DNA of the CDR3: TGTGCCAGCAGTTCCTATCGGGATAAAGGGGGACTAGCGGGGATAGAGACCCAGTACTTC.

The chain joins TRBV19 to TRBJ2-2, with unresolved D. Trimming cost V 3 bases and J 5 bases, with 13 bases left between them. Germline CDR1 is LNHDA and CDR2 is SQIVND (reference sequence). The CDR3 totals 15 residues. The CDR3 DNA is TGTGCCAGTAGTATGGGGTTAGCCGGGACCGGGGAGCTGTTTTTT. Translation gives CASSMGLAGTGELFF.

The chain links TRBV14 to TRBJ2-1; the match to TRBD2 covers 10 bases. Trimming cost V 4 bases and J 4 bases; bases outside gene matches: 7. From germline, CDR1 is SGHDN and CDR2 FVKESK. This CDR3 contains 16 residues. As DNA, the CDR3 is TGTGCCAGCAGCCGCCTCCTAGCGGGAGCTTACAATGAGCAGTTCTTC. Protein sequence: CASSRLLAGAYNEQFF.

A few counts support this clonotype. This sequence joins TRBV28 and TRBJ2-1; TRBD2 matches at 9 bases. Trimming at V came to 4 bases and at J to 0 bases, leaving 4 bases not matched to a gene. From germline, CDR1 is MDHEN and CDR2 SYDVKM. CDR3 size: 16 residues. CDR3 nucleotides: TGTGCCAGCAGTTCGAGACTAGCGGTCTCCTACAATGAGCAGTTCTTC. Encoded protein: CASSSRLAVSYNEQFF.

This clonotype was counted between two and nine times. This chain links TRBV27 with TRBJ2-5; D remains unclear. V was cut by 1 base and J by 0 bases, with 3 bases left in between. This CDR3 comprises 13 residues. Germline assignment: CDR1 MNHEY and CDR2 SMNVEV (reference sequence). This CDR3 is CASSLWYQETQYF. The CDR3 coding sequence is TGTGCCAGCAGTTTATGGTACCAAGAGACCCAGTACTTC.

The DNA of the CDR3 is TGTGCCAGCAGTTCCGGGACGGTTCATCAGCCCCAGCATTTT. Protein: CASSSGTVHQPQHF. V and J are TRBV6-5 and TRBJ1-5, with D possibly matching TRBD1 (5 bases). This CDR3 has 14 amino acids. The ends were cut back, 4 bases at V and 5 bases at J, with 12 bases in the middle. Germline values: CDR1 MNHEY, CDR2 SVGAGI.